The 16 T cell receptor beta chains in this list originate from one sample, sequenced in a study of identifying expanded T cells in peripheral blood. Data came from immunoSEQ multiplex PCR; TCRdb stores just in-frame clones and leaves some out. The table lists roughly 130,000 clones, approximately 86% of them singletons. Sequencing used blood. The receptor source for this set is a person aged 18 to 70 in good health.

The chain links TRBV2 to TRBJ2-3; weak D call: TRBD1 (6 bases). CDR1 is SNHLY, CDR2 FYNNEI, per germline. The V and J ends lost 6 bases and 2 bases respectively, with 18 bases between them. The CDR3 consists of 16 residues. The CDR3 coding sequence is TGTGCCAGCAGCGAAAGAACAGGGTGGGACACAGATACGCAGTATTTT. This codes for CASSERTGWDTDTQYF.

This chain joins TRBV6-5 and TRBJ2-7, with a tentative D call TRBD2 (6 bases). This CDR3 comprises 15 residues. The V gene lost 0 bases and the J gene lost 2 bases, with 11 bases spanning the gap. CDR1 is MNHEY and CDR2 is SVGAGI in the germline V gene. DNA of the CDR3: TGTGCCAGCAGTTACTCTCGACTAGGGGCCTACGAGCAGTACTTC. Translation gives CASSYSRLGAYEQYF.

The J gene is TRBJ2-7, the V gene TRBV7-9, with a tentative D call TRBD1 (6 bases). CDR3 length: 15 residues. Trimming took 3 bases from V and 0 from J, leaving 12 bases between them. Germline assignment: CDR1 SEHNR and CDR2 FQNEAQ (reference sequence). The CDR3 DNA sequence: TGTGCCAGCAGCTTTGTCCAGGGGAGCTCCTACGAGCAGTACTTC. It specifies CASSFVQGSSYEQYF.

The rearrangement links TRBV6-1 to TRBJ2-1; 7 nucleotides align to TRBD2. Germline V lookup: CDR1 MNHNS, CDR2 SASEGT. The CDR3 is made up of 16 amino acids. J was trimmed by 2 bases and V by 1 base; bases with no gene match: 5. The CDR3: CASSEGGGYPYNEQFF. The CDR3 nucleotides are TGTGCCAGCAGTGAAGGGGGGGGGTACCCCTACAATGAGCAGTTCTTC.

The chain has TRBV7-2 and TRBJ2-2; no reliable D call. Trimming pared 2 bases from V and 6 bases from J, leaving 7 bases between. The CDR3 extends over 13 amino acids. Germline V gives CDR1 SGHTA, CDR2 FQGNSA. CDR3 amino acids: CASSLLSPGELFF. The CDR3, as DNA: TGTGCCAGCAGCTTACTGTCTCCCGGGGAGCTGTTTTTT.

The J gene is TRBJ1-1, the V gene TRBV9, with D tentatively TRBD1 (5 bases). Germline lookup yields CDR1 SGDLS and CDR2 YYNGEE. The V gene lost 4 bases and the J gene lost 1 base, with 11 bases spanning the gap. The CDR3 spans 14 residues. The CDR3 DNA follows: TGTGCCAGCAGCCTGGGCACAGGGAACACTGAAGCTTTCTTT. Its translation is CASSLGTGNTEAFF.

This chain connects TRBV5-6 to TRBJ1-5; a possible D gene is TRBD1 (5 bases). From germline, CDR1 is SGHDT and CDR2 YYEEEE. The CDR3 totals 17 residues. Trimming took off 4 bases at V and 0 bases at J, with 17 bases between the two ends. The CDR3: CASSAYNRDLSNQPQHF. The CDR3 DNA sequence: TGTGCCAGCAGCGCATACAACCGGGACCTTAGCAATCAGCCCCAGCATTTT.

The CDR3 nucleotides are TGTGCCAGCAGTAGGAGAAATGAAAAACTGTTTTTT. This encodes CASSRRNEKLFF. The V call is TRBV6-5, the J call TRBJ1-4, with D unresolved. Germline V gene sequence: CDR1 MNHEY, CDR2 SVGAGI. V was clipped by 5 bases and J by 5 bases, with 6 bases between them. This CDR3 spans 12 amino acids.

This sequence joins TRBV25-1 and TRBJ2-6; no clear D gene. With 2 bases removed from V and 0 bases from J, the gap between germline ends came to 8 bases. This CDR3 comprises 16 residues. Per the germline V gene, CDR1 is MGHDK and CDR2 is SYGVNS. The CDR3 loop is CASSEPAHSGANVLTF. The CDR3 coding sequence is TGTGCCAGCAGTGAACCGGCCCACTCTGGGGCCAACGTCCTGACTTTC.

This chain joins TRBV5-5 and TRBJ2-7, with 9 bases identical to TRBD1. Germline trimming cut 0 bases from V and 3 bases from J; bases unmatched to any gene: 4. The CDR3 covers 15 residues. CDR1 and CDR2 from the germline V gene are SGHKS and YYEKEE (reference sequence). Written as DNA, the CDR3 is TGTGCCAGCAGCTTGGAATCGGACAGGGGCTACGAGCAGTACTTC. This gives the protein CASSLESDRGYEQYF.

This CDR3 is CASSSGQNNEQFF. CDR3 nucleotides: TGTGCCAGCAGCTCGGGACAGAACAATGAGCAGTTCTTC. The genes are TRBV7-7 and TRBJ2-1; 7 bases match TRBD1. After removal of 4 bases from V and 5 bases from J, the junction contained 2 bases not matched to a gene. The CDR3 sequence is 13 residues long. The germline gives CDR1 SSHAT, CDR2 FNYEAQ (reference sequence).

The chain joins TRBV28 to TRBJ1-2, with TRBD1 identical over 7 bases. The CDR3 totals 14 residues. Germline V CDR1 and CDR2: MDHEN, SYDVKM. J lost 7 bases, V lost 3 bases, and 8 bases had no gene match. CDR3 bases: TGTGCCAGCAGTTTGACCACAGGGGAAATTGGCTACACCTTC. The encoded protein is CASSLTTGEIGYTF.

The J gene is TRBJ1-2, the V gene TRBV10-2; 7 bases line up with TRBD1. The CDR3 covers 14 residues. Per germline, CDR1 WSHSY and CDR2 SAAADI. J gave up 2 bases and V 5 bases, and 5 bases lay outside the gene matches. The CDR3 nucleotides are TGCGCCAGCAGTTGGGACAGCCTCAACTATGGCTACACCTTC. Translation: CASSWDSLNYGYTF.

This rearrangement joins TRBV5-4 to TRBJ2-2, with TRBD2 matching over 8 bases. CDR1 is SGHNT and CDR2 is YYREEE in the germline V gene (reference sequence). The CDR3 contains 16 residues. The V and J ends lost 2 bases and 2 bases, in that order; junction bases with no gene match: 5. The CDR3 bases are TGTGCCAGCAGCTTCGGCTTAGCGGGAAACACCGGGGAGCTGTTTTTT. This codes for CASSFGLAGNTGELFF.

The CDR3 DNA follows: TGCAGCGTATCCGGGACAGGGGGCTCTGGAAACACCATATATTTT. It translates to CSVSGTGGSGNTIYF. The chain recombines TRBV29-1 with TRBJ1-3; 11 positions match TRBD1. Germline CDR1 is SQVTM and CDR2 is ANQGSEA. V lost 6 bases to trimming and J lost 0 bases; unmatched junction nucleotides: 4. The CDR3 length is 15 residues.

This clone has a handful of counts. V usage is TRBV6-1 and J usage is TRBJ2-3, with a weak D call TRBD1 (5 bases). CDR1 is MNHNS, CDR2 SASEGT, per germline. CDR3 size: 14 residues. The ends were cut back, 2 bases at V and 5 bases at J, with 11 bases in the middle. The CDR3 here is CASSEPGWEDTQYF. CDR3 bases: TGTGCCAGCAGTGAACCAGGGTGGGAAGATACGCAGTATTTT.